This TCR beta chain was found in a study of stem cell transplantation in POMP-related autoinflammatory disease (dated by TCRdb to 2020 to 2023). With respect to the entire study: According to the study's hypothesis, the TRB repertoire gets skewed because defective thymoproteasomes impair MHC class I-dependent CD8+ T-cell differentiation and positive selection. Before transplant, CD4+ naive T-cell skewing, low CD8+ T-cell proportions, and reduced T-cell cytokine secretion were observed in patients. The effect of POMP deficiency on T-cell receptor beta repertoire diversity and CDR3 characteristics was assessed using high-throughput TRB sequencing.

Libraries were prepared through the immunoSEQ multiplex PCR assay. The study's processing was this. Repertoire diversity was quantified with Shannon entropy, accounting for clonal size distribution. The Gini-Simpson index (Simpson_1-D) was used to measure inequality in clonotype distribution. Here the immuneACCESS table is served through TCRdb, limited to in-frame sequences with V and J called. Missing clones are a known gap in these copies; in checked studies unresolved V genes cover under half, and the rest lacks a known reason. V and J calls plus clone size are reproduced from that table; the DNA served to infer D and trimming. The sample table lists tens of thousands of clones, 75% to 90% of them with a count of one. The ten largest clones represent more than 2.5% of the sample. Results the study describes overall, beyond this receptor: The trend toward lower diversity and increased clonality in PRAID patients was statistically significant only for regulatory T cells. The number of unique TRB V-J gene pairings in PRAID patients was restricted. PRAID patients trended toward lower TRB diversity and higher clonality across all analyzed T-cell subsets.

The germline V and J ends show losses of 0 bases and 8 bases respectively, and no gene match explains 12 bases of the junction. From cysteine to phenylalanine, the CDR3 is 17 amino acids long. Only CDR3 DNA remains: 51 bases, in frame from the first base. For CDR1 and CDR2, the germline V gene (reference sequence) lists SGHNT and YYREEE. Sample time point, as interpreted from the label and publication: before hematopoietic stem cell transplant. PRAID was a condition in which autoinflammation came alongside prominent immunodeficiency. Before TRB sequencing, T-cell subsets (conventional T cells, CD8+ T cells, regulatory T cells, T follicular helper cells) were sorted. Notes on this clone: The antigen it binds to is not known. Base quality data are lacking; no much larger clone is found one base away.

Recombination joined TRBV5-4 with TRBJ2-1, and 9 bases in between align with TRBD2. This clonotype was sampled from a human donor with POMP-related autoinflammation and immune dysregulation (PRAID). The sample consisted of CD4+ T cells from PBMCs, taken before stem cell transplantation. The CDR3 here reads CASSLALVAGASDEQFF. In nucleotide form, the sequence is TGTGCCAGCAGCTTGGCCCTAGTAGCGGGAGCCAGCGATGAGCAGTTCTTC.